The 26 T cell receptor beta chains below come from one sample, sequenced in a study of T-cell memory formation after mild COVID-19. TCRdb reprocessed the 5' RACE reads via MiXCR and lists one record per CDR3 protein. This sample has about 440,000 distinct CDR3 sequences, with about 19% found just once. The sample consisted of PBMCs or a T cell subset sorted from them (not recorded which). Receptor source: an adult woman who had mild COVID-19 (a few samples of this study predate the infection). Cell type and time point are not known.

This clonotype appeared a few times. V is TRBV15 and J is TRBJ2-7, with TRBD1 identical over 9 bases. Germline V CDR1 and CDR2: LNHNV, YYDKDF (reference sequence). Trimming removed 3 bases from V and 2 bases from J; junction bases left unmatched: 8. The CDR3 runs 16 residues. This CDR3 is CATSRDRTGATYEQYF. In DNA form, the CDR3 reads TGTGCCACCAGCAGGGATCGGACAGGGGCAACCTACGAGCAGTACTTC.

This clonotype was picked up a small number of times. The chain couples TRBV4-2 to TRBJ2-2, with 8 bases aligning to TRBD2. V lost 1 base and J lost 6; bases outside the gene matches: 7. The CDR3 is 16 residues long. CDR1 is LGHNA, CDR2 YNFKEQ, per germline. CDR3 DNA: TGTGCCAGCAGCCAAGTACTCGCGGGAGGCGCCGGGGAGCTGTTTTTT. Its protein is CASSQVLAGGAGELFF.

This clonotype was detected a few times. The chain links TRBV5-4 to TRBJ1-2; TRBD1 might be the D (6 bases). The CDR3 totals 15 residues. CDR1 is SGHNT, CDR2 YYREEE, per germline (reference sequence). V was cut by 0 bases and J by 1 base, with 10 bases left in between. The CDR3 protein is CASSLGGTINYGYTF. The CDR3 DNA follows: TGTGCCAGCAGCTTGGGCGGGACAATTAACTATGGCTACACCTTC.

This chain joins TRBV12-3 or TRBV12-4 and TRBJ2-4; TRBD1 agrees at 10 bases. V shed 6 bases, J shed 0 bases, and the junction held 17 bases outside the gene matches. This CDR3 is 20 amino acids long. The CDR3 protein is CASSPSPGQGFSLAKNIQYF. The CDR3 DNA follows: TGTGCCAGCAGCCCCTCCCCGGGACAGGGGTTTTCTTTAGCCAAAAACATTCAGTACTTC.

This clonotype has only a few counts. The V gene is TRBV5-1, the J gene TRBJ2-2, with D possibly called TRBD1 or TRBD2 (6 bases each). CDR1 and CDR2 (germline): SGHRS, YFSETQ. The CDR3 loop spans 17 amino acids. The V gene lost 1 base and the J gene lost 0 bases, with 13 bases spanning the gap. This CDR3 reads CASSLLGGRSNTGELFF. The CDR3 coding sequence is TGCGCCAGCAGCTTGCTGGGGGGCCGATCGAACACCGGGGAGCTGTTTTTT.

The V call is TRBV6-5, the J call TRBJ2-2, with 9 bases aligning to TRBD1. The CDR3 spans 18 residues. V was clipped by 0 bases and J by 0 bases; unmatched bases: 5. Germline V gene lookup returns CDR1 MNHEY and CDR2 SVGAGI. CDR3: CASSYSGQGLANTGELFF. DNA for the CDR3: TGTGCCAGCAGTTACTCGGGACAGGGCCTCGCGAACACCGGGGAGCTGTTTTTT.

This clonotype has only a few counts. This chain joins TRBV20-1 and TRBJ2-1; D is uncertain. Germline CDR1 and CDR2: DFQATT and SNEGSKA (reference sequence). CDR3 size: 10 residues. V lost 6 bases, J lost 3 bases, and 3 bases lay in between. The CDR3 DNA reads TGCAGTGCGGTCTACAATGAGCAGTTCTTC. It specifies CSAVYNEQFF.

The rearrangement links TRBV3-1 to TRBJ2-3, with 12 bases identical to TRBD2. Per germline, CDR1 LGHDT and CDR2 YNNKEL (reference sequence). Trimming took 4 bases from V and 4 from J; bases not matched to a gene: 9. The CDR3 is 17 amino acids. The CDR3 spells CASSPNRLAGDSDTQYF. DNA of the CDR3: TGTGCCAGCAGCCCCAACCGACTAGCGGGGGATTCAGATACGCAGTATTTT.

The gene calls are TRBV5-1 and TRBJ1-4; D remains unclear. There are 15 residues in the CDR3. Germline CDR1 reads SGHRS; CDR2 reads YFSETQ. Trimming took 5 bases from V and 1 from J, leaving 12 bases between them. The chain's CDR3 is CASSIRPGTNEKLFF. The CDR3 DNA is TGCGCCAGCAGTATCCGGCCGGGAACTAATGAAAAACTGTTTTTT.

In its sample, this clonotype was seen a few times. The V call is TRBV7-9, the J call TRBJ2-2; 12 bases align to TRBD2. The CDR3 has 16 residues. Germline CDR1 reads SEHNR; CDR2 reads FQNEAQ (reference sequence). J gave up 6 bases and V 5 bases, and 7 bases lay outside the gene matches. CDR3 bases: TGTGCCAGCAGCCACCGACTAGCGGGAGAGGCCGGGGAGCTGTTTTTT. It codes for CASSHRLAGEAGELFF.

CDR3 sequence reads: CASSLWDTQATEAFF. CDR3 DNA: TGCGCCAGCAGCTTGTGGGACACCCAGGCAACTGAAGCTTTCTTT. This chain uses TRBV5-1 with TRBJ1-1, with D perhaps matching TRBD1 (6 bases). This CDR3 has 15 amino acids. Looked up from germline, CDR1 is SGHRS and CDR2 is YFSETQ. Trimming cost V 1 base and J 5 bases, with 15 bases left between them. Full variable domain (rest looked up from reference TRBV5-1 and TRBJ1-1): KAGVTQTPRYLIKTRGQQVTLSCSPISGHRSVSWYQQTPGQGLQFLFEYFSETQRNKGNFPGRFSGRQFSNSRSEMNVSTLELGDSALYLCASSLWDTQATEAFFGQGTRLTVV.

This clonotype showed up just a few times. The J gene is TRBJ2-7, the V gene TRBV12-3 or TRBV12-4; D is perhaps TRBD2 (6 bases). The CDR3 totals 12 residues. V lost 5 bases and J lost 7, with 12 bases in between. The CDR3 sequence: CASSPGRREQYF. The CDR3 DNA sequence: TGTGCCAGCAGTCCAGGGAGGAGGGAGCAGTACTTC.

This clonotype was seen a few times. The chain is built from TRBV6-1 and TRBJ2-1; 12 bases match TRBD2. The germline gives CDR1 MNHNS, CDR2 SASEGT. CDR3 length: 16 amino acids. V shed 6 bases, J shed 2 bases, and the junction held 5 bases outside the gene matches. In DNA form, the CDR3 reads TGTGCCAGCAGGAGAACTAGCGGGGGGACCTACAATGAGCAGTTCTTC. Its translation is CASRRTSGGTYNEQFF.

This clonotype has only a few counts. This chain uses TRBV4-1 with TRBJ1-4; TRBD1 agrees at 7 bases. Unmatched junction bases numbered 6, after V lost 3 bases and J lost 5 bases. From germline, CDR1 is MGHRA and CDR2 YSYEKL. This CDR3 is built from 15 residues. Written as DNA, the CDR3 is TGCGCCAGCAGCCATACCTCGACAGGGAATGAAAAACTGTTTTTT. Its protein is CASSHTSTGNEKLFF.

This clonotype was seen a few times. V and J are TRBV20-1 and TRBJ1-2; possible D gene TRBD1, 6 bases. This CDR3 is 13 amino acids long. The germline V gene has CDR1 DFQATT and CDR2 SNEGSKA (reference sequence). CDR3 in DNA: TGCAGCCCGGACAGAACCGATAACTATGGCTACACCTTC. It encodes CSPDRTDNYGYTF.

This clonotype was detected a few times. This rearrangement joins TRBV5-1 to TRBJ2-1, with D perhaps matching TRBD1 (6 bases). In germline, CDR1 is SGHRS, CDR2 YFSETQ. CDR3 length equals 12 residues. The V end was cut by 4 bases, the J end by 8 bases, with 10 bases between. CDR3 DNA: TGCGCCAGCAGCATACAGGGAGATGAGCAGTTCTTC. Translation: CASSIQGDEQFF.

The rearrangement uses TRBV21-1 and TRBJ2-7; TRBD1, the table's D call, lacks a check against the DNA. TRBV21-1 is annotated as a pseudogene. The CDR3 contains 13 residues. CDR3 region: CANLQRAAGEQYF. The CDR3, as DNA: TGTGCCAACCTACAGAGGGCGGCGGGCGAGCAGTACTTC.

This chain links TRBV7-9 with TRBJ1-2, with 7 bases that match TRBD1. CDR3 length: 14 amino acids. The V gene's germline CDR1 is SEHNR and CDR2 FQNEAQ (reference sequence). Trimming cost V 5 bases and J 5 bases; bases outside gene matches: 8. In DNA form, the CDR3 reads TGTGCCAGCAGCGCCCGACAGGGCTCTTATGGCTACACCTTC. This encodes CASSARQGSYGYTF.

There are a few counts of this clonotype. This rearrangement joins TRBV29-1 to TRBJ2-6; D gene ambiguous. Per the germline V gene, CDR1 is SQVTM and CDR2 is ANQGSEA. The CDR3 has 18 residues. The ends were cut back, 5 bases at V and 0 bases at J, with 20 bases in the middle. For the CDR3, the DNA is TGCAGCGTTCTCATTGGGAATCTCATGCACTCTGGGGCCAACGTCCTGACTTTC. Encoded protein: CSVLIGNLMHSGANVLTF. The variable domain in full, with the rest retrieved from reference TRBV29-1 and TRBJ2-6, is SAVISQKPSRDICQRGTSLTIQCQVDSQVTMMFWYRQQPGQSLTLIATANQGSEATYESGFVIDKFPISRPNLTFSTLTVSNMSPEDSSIYLCSVLIGNLMHSGANVLTFGAGSRLTVL.

The sample holds a few counts of this clonotype. J is TRBJ1-1 and V is TRBV20-1; 11 nucleotides agree with TRBD1. Trimming took 6 bases from V and 1 from J; bases not matched to a gene: 7. The CDR3 is made up of 15 amino acids. Per germline, CDR1 DFQATT and CDR2 SNEGSKA (reference sequence). DNA for the CDR3: TGCAGTGCCAGGGGACAGGGGGGTACGAACACTGAAGCTTTCTTT. Translated: CSARGQGGTNTEAFF.

This clonotype turned up a few times. V and J are TRBV7-9 and TRBJ1-6; D unresolved. V lost 1 base to trimming and J lost 7 bases, with 8 bases between them. CDR1 is SEHNR and CDR2 is FQNEAQ in the germline V gene (reference sequence). This CDR3 contains 14 residues. CDR3 DNA: TGTGCCAGCAGCTTAGGGGCAGCCAATTCACCCCTCCACTTT. Translation gives CASSLGAANSPLHF.

This clonotype was detected many times. The chain employs TRBV9 and TRBJ1-3; 7 bases match TRBD1. Germline V CDR1 and CDR2: SGDLS, YYNGEE. This CDR3 has 17 residues. The V segment lost 4 bases and the J segment 0 bases; nucleotides outside the gene matches: 10. CDR3 in amino acids: CASSQQGQVLSGNTIYF. The CDR3 DNA reads as TGTGCCAGCAGCCAACAAGGACAGGTTCTCTCTGGAAACACCATATATTTT.

A few counts support this clonotype. The V call is TRBV5-1, the J call TRBJ1-1; D is unresolved. V gave up 0 bases and J gave up 0 bases, with 6 bases separating them. This CDR3 contains 14 residues. Germline loops: CDR1 SGHRS, CDR2 YFSETQ. This chain's CDR3 is CASSLARVNTEAFF. The CDR3 DNA reads TGCGCCAGCAGCTTGGCCCGCGTGAACACTGAAGCTTTCTTT.

The table lists this clonotype with a few counts. The chain joins TRBV15 to TRBJ2-5; TRBD2 matches at 7 bases. V shed 5 bases, J shed 0 bases, and the junction held 3 bases outside the gene matches. The CDR3 extends over 14 amino acids. Germline V gives CDR1 LNHNV, CDR2 YYDKDF (reference sequence). CDR3 DNA: TGTGCCACCAGCGGCGGGGGAGACCAAGAGACCCAGTACTTC. Translated: CATSGGGDQETQYF.

This clonotype came up many times. The chain combines TRBV7-6 with TRBJ2-1; 9 nucleotides agree with TRBD1. Per the germline V gene, CDR1 is SGHVS and CDR2 is FNYEAQ. This CDR3 is 12 amino acids long. The V gene end was trimmed by 5 bases and the J gene end by 10 bases; junction bases not matched to a gene: 3. CDR3 amino acids: CASSGTGFEQFF. The CDR3 bases are TGTGCCAGCAGCGGGACAGGGTTCGAGCAGTTCTTC.

This clonotype was detected a few times. This chain joins TRBV29-1 and TRBJ1-1, with D uncertain. Trimming took 4 bases from V and 3 from J, leaving 12 bases between them. Germline CDR1 reads SQVTM; CDR2 reads ANQGSEA. The CDR3 runs 13 residues. The CDR3 bases are TGCAGCGTTGGAAAGAGAGTAGACACTGAAGCTTTCTTT. Its protein product is CSVGKRVDTEAFF. Combining the CDR3 with reference TRBV29-1 and TRBJ1-1 gives the whole variable domain SAVISQKPSRDICQRGTSLTIQCQVDSQVTMMFWYRQQPGQSLTLIATANQGSEATYESGFVIDKFPISRPNLTFSTLTVSNMSPEDSSIYLCSVGKRVDTEAFFGQGTRLTVV.